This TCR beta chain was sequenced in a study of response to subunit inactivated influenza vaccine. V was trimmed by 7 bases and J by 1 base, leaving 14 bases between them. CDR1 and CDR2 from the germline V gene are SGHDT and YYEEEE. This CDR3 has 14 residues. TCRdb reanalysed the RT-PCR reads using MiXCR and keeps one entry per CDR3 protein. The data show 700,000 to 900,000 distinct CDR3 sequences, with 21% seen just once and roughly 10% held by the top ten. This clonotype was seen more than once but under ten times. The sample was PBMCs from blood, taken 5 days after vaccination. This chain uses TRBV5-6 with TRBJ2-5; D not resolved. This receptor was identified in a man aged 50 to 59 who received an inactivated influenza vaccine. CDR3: CASGPSVFQETQYF. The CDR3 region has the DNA TGTGCCAGCGGTCCGTCTGTGTTCCAAGAGACCCAGTACTTC.